This T cell receptor (beta chain) was identified during a study of blood T cell repertoires in COVID-19. Per the original methods: Nucleated cell number was recorded as an estimate derived from reference gene primer amplification. The table came from immunoSEQ multiplex PCR; TCRdb's copy has only in-frame clones and leaves some out. Clonal size and the V and J genes are those of that table, whereas D and trimming came from the DNA. The data hold about 100,000 clones, with roughly 84% observed a single time. CDR3 length: 13 residues. Germline assignment: CDR1 PRHDT and CDR2 FYEKMQ (reference sequence). V was clipped by 2 bases and J by 2 bases, with 7 bases between them.

The chain recombines TRBV13 with TRBJ2-7; the D gene is possibly TRBD1 (6 bases). This TCR came from a man between 60 and 75 years old with acute or convalescent COVID-19. The specimen sequenced was peripheral blood. The CDR3 DNA reads as TGTGCCAGCAGCTTAAACAGGGCCTACGAGCAGTACTTC. Its protein product is CASSLNRAYEQYF.